This entry describes one T cell receptor beta chain. Its specificity is not known. CDR3 length: 16 amino acids. The J segment lost 3 bases and the V segment lost 3 bases, leaving 7 bases of the junction unmatched. Germline V gene sequence: CDR1 LGHNA, CDR2 YSLEER. This sample is part of a study of response to subunit inactivated influenza vaccine. MiXCR, applied by TCRdb to the RT-PCR reads, yields one record per CDR3 protein. The sample holds approximately 730,000 distinct CDR3 sequences, more than 11% seen once. Whole-study findings and limits: Authors suggested each seasonal flu vaccination may recruit only limited numbers of new T cells.

The receptor's source is a man aged 45-65 years who received an inactivated influenza vaccine. The sequenced sample was PBMCs from blood, obtained around 14 days before vaccination. The chain is built from TRBV4-3 and TRBJ1-2; 10 nucleotides agree with TRBD1. DNA of the CDR3: TGCGCCAGCAGCCACGATTGGGACAGGGGAGACTATGGCTACACCTTC. Translation: CASSHDWDRGDYGYTF.